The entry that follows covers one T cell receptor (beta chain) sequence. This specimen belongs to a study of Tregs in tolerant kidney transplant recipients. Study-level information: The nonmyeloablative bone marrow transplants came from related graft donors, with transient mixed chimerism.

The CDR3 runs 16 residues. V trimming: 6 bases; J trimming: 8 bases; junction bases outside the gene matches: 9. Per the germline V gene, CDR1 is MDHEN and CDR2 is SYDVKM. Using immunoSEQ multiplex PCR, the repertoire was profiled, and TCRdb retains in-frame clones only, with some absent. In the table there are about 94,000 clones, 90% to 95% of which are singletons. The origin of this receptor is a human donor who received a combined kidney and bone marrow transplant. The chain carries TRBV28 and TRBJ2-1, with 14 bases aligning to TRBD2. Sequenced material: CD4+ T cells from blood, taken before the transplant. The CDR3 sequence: CASREPGLAGVDEQFF. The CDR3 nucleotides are TGTGCCAGCAGAGAACCGGGACTAGCGGGAGTTGATGAGCAGTTCTTC.